This TCR beta chain came from a study of T-cell memory formation after mild COVID-19. Study-wide results and limits: Second-wave clones reaching peak frequency on day 37 lacked confirmed SARS-CoV-2 specificity. Some clones that responded were present in memory (sampled pre-infection), which suggests cross-reactive memory joined. Clones that contracted clustered mainly in CM and EM if CD4+ and in EMRA if CD8+.

Germline V gene data show CDR1 as ENHRY and CDR2 as SYGVKD. V was cut by 2 bases and J by 3 bases, with 14 bases left in between. CDR3 length equals 16 residues. Turning to this clonotype: No antigen is known for it.

One entry per CDR3 protein results from TCRdb running MiXCR on the 5' RACE reads. Among 450,000 to 650,000 distinct CDR3 sequences listed, under 20% were seen once. Sequencing was carried out using PBMCs or a T cell subset sorted from them (not recorded which). The receptor was isolated from an adult woman who had mild COVID-19 (a few samples of this study predate the infection). Cell type and time point are not known. This sequence joins TRBV10-3 and TRBJ2-1; D is perhaps TRBD1 (5 bases). CDR3 sequence: CAISERGSGNYNEQFF. The CDR3, as DNA: TGTGCCATCAGTGAGAGGGGCAGTGGAAACTACAATGAGCAGTTCTTC.